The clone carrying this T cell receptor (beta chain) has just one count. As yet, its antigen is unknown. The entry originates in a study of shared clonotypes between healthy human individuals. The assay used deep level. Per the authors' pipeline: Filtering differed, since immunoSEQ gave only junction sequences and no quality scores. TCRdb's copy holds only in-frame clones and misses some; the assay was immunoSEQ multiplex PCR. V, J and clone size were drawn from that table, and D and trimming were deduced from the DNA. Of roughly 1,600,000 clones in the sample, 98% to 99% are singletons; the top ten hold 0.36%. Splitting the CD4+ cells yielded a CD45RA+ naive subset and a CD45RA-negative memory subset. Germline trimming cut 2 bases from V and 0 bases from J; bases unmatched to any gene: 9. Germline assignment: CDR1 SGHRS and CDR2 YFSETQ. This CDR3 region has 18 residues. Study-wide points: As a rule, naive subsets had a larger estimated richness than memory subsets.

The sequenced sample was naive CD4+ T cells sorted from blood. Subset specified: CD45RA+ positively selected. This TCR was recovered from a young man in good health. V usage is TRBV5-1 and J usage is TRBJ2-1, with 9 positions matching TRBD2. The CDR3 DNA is TGCGCCAGCAGCTTTATTAGCGGGAGTGGAAGCTCCTACAATGAGCAGTTCTTC. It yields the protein CASSFISGSGSSYNEQFF.